The entry below gives a single T cell receptor (beta chain) sequence along with its context. What it recognizes is unknown. TCRdb re-called the reads through MiXCR, storing one row per CDR3 protein. The table records around 69,000 distinct CDR3 sequences, 63% of them present only once. The graft donor-derived T-allo10 cells reportedly recognize host alloantigens, are anergic, and suppress alloantigen-specifically. The sample is drawn from a study of type 1 regulatory T cells. Study overall: T-allo10 is an in vitro-generated, Tr1-enriched CD4 T cell product specific for alloantigen.

The junction had 4 bases not matched to a gene; V was cut back by 3 bases and J by 16 bases. The CDR3 contains 12 residues. CDR1 and CDR2 (germline): SGHTA, FQGNSA. Sequencing input: cultured T cells, either the whole culture or a sorted T cell fraction (not recorded which). Subset meaning: Tr1-enriched cell product generated in vitro against host alloantigens. The gene calls are TRBV7-2 and TRBJ2-1, with 12 nucleotides matching TRBD2. This clonotype originated in a human donor in good health. The CDR3 here is CASSFRLAGVFF. Here the CDR3 DNA reads TGTGCCAGCAGCTTTAGACTAGCGGGAGTTTTCTTC.